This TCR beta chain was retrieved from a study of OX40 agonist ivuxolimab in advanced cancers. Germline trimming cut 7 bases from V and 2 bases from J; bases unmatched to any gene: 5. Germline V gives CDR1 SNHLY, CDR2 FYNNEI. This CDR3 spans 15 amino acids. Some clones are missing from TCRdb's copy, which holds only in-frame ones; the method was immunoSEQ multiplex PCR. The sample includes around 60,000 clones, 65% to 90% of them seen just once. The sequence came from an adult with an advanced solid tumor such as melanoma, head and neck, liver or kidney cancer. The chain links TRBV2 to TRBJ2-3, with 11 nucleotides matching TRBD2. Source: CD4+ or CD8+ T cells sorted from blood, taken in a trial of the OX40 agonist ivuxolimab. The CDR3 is CASKGLAGSTDTQYF. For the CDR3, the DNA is TGTGCCAGCAAAGGACTAGCGGGTTCCACAGATACGCAGTATTTT.